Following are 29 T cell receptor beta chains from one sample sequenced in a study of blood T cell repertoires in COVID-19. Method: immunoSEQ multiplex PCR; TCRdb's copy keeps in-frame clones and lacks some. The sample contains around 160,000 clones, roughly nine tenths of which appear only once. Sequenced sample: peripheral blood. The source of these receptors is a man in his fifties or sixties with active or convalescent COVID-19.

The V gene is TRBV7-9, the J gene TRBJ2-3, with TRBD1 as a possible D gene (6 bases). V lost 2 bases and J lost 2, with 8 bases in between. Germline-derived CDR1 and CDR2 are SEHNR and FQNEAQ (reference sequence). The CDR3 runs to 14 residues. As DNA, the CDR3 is TGTGCCAGCAGCTTAAGGGACAACACAGATACGCAGTATTTT. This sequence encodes CASSLRDNTDTQYF.

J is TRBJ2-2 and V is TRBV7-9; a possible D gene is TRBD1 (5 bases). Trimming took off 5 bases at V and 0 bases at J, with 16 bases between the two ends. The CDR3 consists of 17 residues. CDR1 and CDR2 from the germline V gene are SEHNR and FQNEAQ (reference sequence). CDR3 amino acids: CASSVRVVRANTGELFF. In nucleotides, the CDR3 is TGTGCCAGCAGCGTCCGGGTCGTCAGGGCGAACACCGGGGAGCTGTTTTTT.

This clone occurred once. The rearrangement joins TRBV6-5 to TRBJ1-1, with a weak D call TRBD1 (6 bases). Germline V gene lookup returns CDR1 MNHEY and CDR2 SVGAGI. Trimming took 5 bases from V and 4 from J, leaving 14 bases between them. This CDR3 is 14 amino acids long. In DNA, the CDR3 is TGTGCCAGCAGTCCAGGGGTCGGCATCACTGAAGCTTTCTTT. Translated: CASSPGVGITEAFF.

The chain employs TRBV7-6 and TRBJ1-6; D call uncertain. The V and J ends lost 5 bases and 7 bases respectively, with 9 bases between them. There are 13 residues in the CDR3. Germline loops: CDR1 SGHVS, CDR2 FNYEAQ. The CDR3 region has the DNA TGTGCCAGCAGCCAAATCGGGAATTCACCCCTCCACTTT. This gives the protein CASSQIGNSPLHF.

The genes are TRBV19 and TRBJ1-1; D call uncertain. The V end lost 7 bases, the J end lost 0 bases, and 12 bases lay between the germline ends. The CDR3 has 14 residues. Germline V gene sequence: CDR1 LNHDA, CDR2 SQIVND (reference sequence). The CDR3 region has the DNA TGTGCCAGTACCCTGGAGCCGGTGAACACTGAAGCTTTCTTT. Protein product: CASTLEPVNTEAFF.

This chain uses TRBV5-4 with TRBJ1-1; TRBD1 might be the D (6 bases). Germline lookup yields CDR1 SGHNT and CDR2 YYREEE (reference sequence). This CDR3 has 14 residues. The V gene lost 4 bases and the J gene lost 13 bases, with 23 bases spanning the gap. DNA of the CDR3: TGTGCCAGCAGCCTGGGGACGGACAGAAATTATGATTTCTTT. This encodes CASSLGTDRNYDFF.

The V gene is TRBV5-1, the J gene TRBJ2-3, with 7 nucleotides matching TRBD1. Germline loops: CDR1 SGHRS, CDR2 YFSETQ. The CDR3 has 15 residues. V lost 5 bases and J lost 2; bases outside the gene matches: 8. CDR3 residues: CASRSQGDDTDTQYF. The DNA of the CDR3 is TGCGCCAGCAGGTCCCAGGGGGACGACACAGATACGCAGTATTTT.

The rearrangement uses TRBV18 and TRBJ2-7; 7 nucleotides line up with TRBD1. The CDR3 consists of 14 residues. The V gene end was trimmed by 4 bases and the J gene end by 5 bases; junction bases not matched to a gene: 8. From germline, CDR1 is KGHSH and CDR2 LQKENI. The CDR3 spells CASSLKGAWDEQYF. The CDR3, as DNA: TGTGCCAGCTCACTCAAGGGGGCCTGGGACGAGCAGTACTTC. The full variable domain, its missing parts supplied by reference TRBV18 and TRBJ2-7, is NAGVMQNPRHLVRRRGQEARLRCSPMKGHSHVYWYRQLPEEGLKFMVYLQKENIIDESGMPKERFSAEFPKEGPSILRIQQVVRGDSAAYFCASSLKGAWDEQYFGPGTRLTVT.

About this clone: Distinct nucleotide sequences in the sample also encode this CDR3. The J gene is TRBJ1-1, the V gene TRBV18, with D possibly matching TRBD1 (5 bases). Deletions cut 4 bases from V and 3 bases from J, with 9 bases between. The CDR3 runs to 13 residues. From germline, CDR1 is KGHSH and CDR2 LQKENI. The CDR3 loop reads CASSRRGDTEAFF. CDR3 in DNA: TGTGCCAGCTCACGTAGGGGTGACACTGAAGCTTTCTTT.

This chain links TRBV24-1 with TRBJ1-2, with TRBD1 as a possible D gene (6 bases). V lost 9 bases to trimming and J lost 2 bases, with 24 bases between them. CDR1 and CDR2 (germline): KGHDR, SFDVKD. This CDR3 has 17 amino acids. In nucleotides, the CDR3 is TGTGCCACCCATTCAGCATCGTACAGGGAGATCAACTATGGCTACACCTTC. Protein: CATHSASYREINYGYTF.

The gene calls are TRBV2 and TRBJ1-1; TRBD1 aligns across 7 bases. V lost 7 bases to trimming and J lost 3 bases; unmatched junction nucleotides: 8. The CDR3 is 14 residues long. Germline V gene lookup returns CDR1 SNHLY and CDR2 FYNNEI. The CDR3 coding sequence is TGTGCCAGCACTAACATGGGGACAGACACTGAAGCTTTCTTT. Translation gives CASTNMGTDTEAFF. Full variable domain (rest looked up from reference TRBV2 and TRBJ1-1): EPEVTQTPSHQVTQMGQEVILRCVPISNHLYFYWYRQILGQKVEFLVSFYNNEISEKSEIFDDQFSVERPDGSNFTLKIRSTKLEDSAMYFCASTNMGTDTEAFFGQGTRLTVV.

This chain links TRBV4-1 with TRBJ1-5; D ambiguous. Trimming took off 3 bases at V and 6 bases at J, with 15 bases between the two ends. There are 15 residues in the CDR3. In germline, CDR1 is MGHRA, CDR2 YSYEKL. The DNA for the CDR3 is TGCGCCAGCAGCCAGGAAAACGGCGGTGGTCAGCCCCAGCATTTT. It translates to CASSQENGGGQPQHF.

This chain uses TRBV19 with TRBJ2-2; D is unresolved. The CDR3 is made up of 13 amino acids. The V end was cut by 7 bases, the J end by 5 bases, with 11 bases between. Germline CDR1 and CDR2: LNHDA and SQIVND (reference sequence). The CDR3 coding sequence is TGTGCCAGTACGCCTGGAGAGACCGGGGAGCTGTTTTTT. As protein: CASTPGETGELFF. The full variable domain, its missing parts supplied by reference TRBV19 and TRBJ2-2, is DGGITQSPKYLFRKEGQNVTLSCEQNLNHDAMYWYRQDPGQGLRLIYYSQIVNDFQKGDIAEGYSVSREKKESFPLTVTSAQKNPTAFYLCASTPGETGELFFGEGSRLTVL.

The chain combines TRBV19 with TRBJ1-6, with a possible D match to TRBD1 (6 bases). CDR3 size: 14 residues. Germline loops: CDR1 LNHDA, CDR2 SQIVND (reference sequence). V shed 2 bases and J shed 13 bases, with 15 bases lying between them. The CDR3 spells CASSISRGGRPLHF. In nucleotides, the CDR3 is TGTGCCAGTAGTATAAGCCGAGGGGGAAGGCCCCTCCACTTT.

Written as DNA, the CDR3 is TGTGCCAGCAGCTTAGTCGTGACAGGGGAGTTCTCCTACGAGCAGTACTTC. It codes for CASSLVVTGEFSYEQYF. The chain employs TRBV11-2 and TRBJ2-7; 8 bases map to TRBD1. After removal of 1 base from V and 0 bases from J, the junction contained 8 bases not matched to a gene. CDR3 length: 17 amino acids. From germline, CDR1 is SGHAT and CDR2 FQNNGV.

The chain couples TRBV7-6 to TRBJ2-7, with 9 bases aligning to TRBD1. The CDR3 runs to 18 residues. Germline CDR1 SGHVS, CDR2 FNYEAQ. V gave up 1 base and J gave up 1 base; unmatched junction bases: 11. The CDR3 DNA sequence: TGTGCCAGCAGCTTAGTAGCGAGAACCGGGACAGGGTCCTACGAGCAGTACTTC. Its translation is CASSLVARTGTGSYEQYF.

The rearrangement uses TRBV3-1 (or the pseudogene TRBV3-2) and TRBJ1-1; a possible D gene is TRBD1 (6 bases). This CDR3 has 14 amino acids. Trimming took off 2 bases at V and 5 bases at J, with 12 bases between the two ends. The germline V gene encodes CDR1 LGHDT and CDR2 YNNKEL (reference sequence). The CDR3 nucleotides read TGTGCCAGCAGCCAAAACAGGGTGTTGACTGAAGCTTTCTTT. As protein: CASSQNRVLTEAFF.

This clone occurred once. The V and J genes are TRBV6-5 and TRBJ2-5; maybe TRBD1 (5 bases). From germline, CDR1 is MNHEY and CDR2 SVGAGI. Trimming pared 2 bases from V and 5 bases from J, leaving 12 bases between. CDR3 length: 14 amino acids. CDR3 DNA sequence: TGTGCCAGCAGTTACAACGGCCCAGGGGAGACCCAGTACTTC. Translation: CASSYNGPGETQYF.

CDR3 nucleotide sequence: TGTGCCAGCAAACCGGGACAGGGGGGCGTACGGCAGTATTTT. Translated, it gives CASKPGQGGVRQYF. The chain couples TRBV28 to TRBJ2-3; 11 positions agree with TRBD1. The length of the CDR3 is 14 residues. After removal of 7 bases from V and 11 bases from J, the junction contained 11 bases not matched to a gene. Germline loops: CDR1 MDHEN, CDR2 SYDVKM.

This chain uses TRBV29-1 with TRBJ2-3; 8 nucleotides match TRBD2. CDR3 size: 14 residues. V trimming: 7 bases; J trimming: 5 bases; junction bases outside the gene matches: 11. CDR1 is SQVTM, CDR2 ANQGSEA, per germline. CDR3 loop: CSGAGTSVKDTQYF. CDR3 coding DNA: TGCAGCGGTGCCGGGACTAGTGTAAAAGATACGCAGTATTTT.

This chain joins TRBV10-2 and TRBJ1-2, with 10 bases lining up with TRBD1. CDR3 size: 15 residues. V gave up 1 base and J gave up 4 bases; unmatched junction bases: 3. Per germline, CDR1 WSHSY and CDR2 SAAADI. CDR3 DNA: TGCGCCAGCAGTGAGTTGGGACAGGGGACCTATGGCTACACCTTC. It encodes CASSELGQGTYGYTF.

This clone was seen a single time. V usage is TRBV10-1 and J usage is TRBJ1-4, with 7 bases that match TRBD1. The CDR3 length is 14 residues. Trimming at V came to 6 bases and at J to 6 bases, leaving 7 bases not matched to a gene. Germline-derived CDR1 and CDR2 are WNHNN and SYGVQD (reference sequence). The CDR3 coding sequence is TGCGCCAGCAGCGACGACAGGGAAGATGAAAAACTGTTTTTT. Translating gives CASSDDREDEKLFF.

The CDR3 reads CASREERGYEQYF. In DNA form, the CDR3 reads TGTGCCAGCAGGGAGGAGAGGGGGTATGAGCAGTACTTC. The chain couples TRBV5-4 to TRBJ2-7; weak D call: TRBD1 (6 bases). Germline CDR1 reads SGHNT; CDR2 reads YYREEE (reference sequence). There are 13 residues in the CDR3. The V end lost 5 bases, the J end lost 7 bases, and 16 bases lay between the germline ends.

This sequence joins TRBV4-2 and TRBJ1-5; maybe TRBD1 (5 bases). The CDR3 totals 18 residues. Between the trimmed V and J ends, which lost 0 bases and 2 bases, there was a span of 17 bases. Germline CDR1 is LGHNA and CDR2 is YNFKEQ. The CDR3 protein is CASSQDGGWGAGNQPQHF. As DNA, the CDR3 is TGTGCCAGCAGCCAAGATGGGGGGTGGGGAGCGGGCAATCAGCCCCAGCATTTT.

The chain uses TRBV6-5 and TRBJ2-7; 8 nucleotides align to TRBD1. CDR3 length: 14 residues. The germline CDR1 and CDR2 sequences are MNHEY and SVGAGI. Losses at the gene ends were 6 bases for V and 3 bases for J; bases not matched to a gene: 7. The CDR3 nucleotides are TGTGCCAGCAGGTCGACAGGGGCGTTCTACGAGCAGTACTTC. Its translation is CASRSTGAFYEQYF.

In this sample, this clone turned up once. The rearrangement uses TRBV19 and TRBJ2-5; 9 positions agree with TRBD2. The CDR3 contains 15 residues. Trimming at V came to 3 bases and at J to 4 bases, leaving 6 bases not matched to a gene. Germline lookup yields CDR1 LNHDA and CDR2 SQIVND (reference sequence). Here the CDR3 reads CASSILASGAETQYF. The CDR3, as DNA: TGTGCCAGTAGTATCCTCGCTAGCGGGGCAGAGACCCAGTACTTC.

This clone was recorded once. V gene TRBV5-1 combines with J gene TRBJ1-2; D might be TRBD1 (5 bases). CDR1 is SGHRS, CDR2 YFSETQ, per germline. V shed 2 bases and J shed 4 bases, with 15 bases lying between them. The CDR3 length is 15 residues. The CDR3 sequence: CASSFGHRGSYGYTF. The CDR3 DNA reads TGCGCCAGCAGCTTTGGACACCGGGGGAGCTATGGCTACACCTTC. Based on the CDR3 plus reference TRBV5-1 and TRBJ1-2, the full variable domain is KAGVTQTPRYLIKTRGQQVTLSCSPISGHRSVSWYQQTPGQGLQFLFEYFSETQRNKGNFPGRFSGRQFSNSRSEMNVSTLELGDSALYLCASSFGHRGSYGYTFGSGTRLTVV.

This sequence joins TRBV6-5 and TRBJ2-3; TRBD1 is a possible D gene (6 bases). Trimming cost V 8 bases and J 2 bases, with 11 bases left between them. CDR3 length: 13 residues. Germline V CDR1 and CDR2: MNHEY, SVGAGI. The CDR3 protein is CASGRDTTDTQYF. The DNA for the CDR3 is TGTGCCAGCGGACGGGACACCACAGATACGCAGTATTTT.

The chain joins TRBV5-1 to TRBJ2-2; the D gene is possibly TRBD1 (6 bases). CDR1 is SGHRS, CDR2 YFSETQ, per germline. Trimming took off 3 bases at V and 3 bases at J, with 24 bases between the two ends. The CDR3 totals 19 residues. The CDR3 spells CASSSSGTKLTSDTGELFF. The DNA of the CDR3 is TGCGCCAGCAGCTCCTCCGGGACAAAATTAACCTCCGACACCGGGGAGCTGTTTTTT.